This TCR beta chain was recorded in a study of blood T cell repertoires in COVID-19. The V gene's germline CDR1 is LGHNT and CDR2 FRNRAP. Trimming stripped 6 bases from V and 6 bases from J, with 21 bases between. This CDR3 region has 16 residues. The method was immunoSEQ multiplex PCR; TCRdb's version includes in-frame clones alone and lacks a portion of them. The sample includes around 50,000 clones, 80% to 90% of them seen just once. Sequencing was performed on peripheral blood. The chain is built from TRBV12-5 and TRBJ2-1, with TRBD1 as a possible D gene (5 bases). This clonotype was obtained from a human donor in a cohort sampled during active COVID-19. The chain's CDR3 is CASGPPGREPSNEQFF. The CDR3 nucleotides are TGTGCTAGTGGACCCCCTGGCAGGGAACCCTCCAATGAGCAGTTCTTC.